Listed here are 30 T cell receptor beta chains from one sample, sequenced in a study of cytomegalovirus exposure and HLA in healthy donors (dated by TCRdb to the late 2010s). Libraries were made using the immunoSEQ multiplex PCR assay. For the multiplex PCR, a mixture combining 60 forward primers for TCR Vbeta segments and 13 reverse primers for TCR Jbeta segments was used. TCRdb took this table from immuneACCESS and kept in-frame rearrangements with V and J called. Such tables lack part of the clones; where checked against another copy, unresolved V genes explain under half of the gap, and the rest is unexplained. Counted in this sample were 50,000 to 70,000 clones; 75% to 85% of them appeared once. Jointly, the top ten make up 5.5% to 7% of the sample. The sample taken for sequencing was PBMCs. These TCRs come from a male donor in good health and CMV-seronegative.

The chain joins TRBV15 to TRBJ1-2; 7 bases map to TRBD1. Per germline, CDR1 LNHNV and CDR2 YYDKDF (reference sequence). V trimming: 0 bases; J trimming: 7 bases; junction bases outside the gene matches: 11. This CDR3 comprises 16 residues. The CDR3: CATSRDIPEGAGGYTF. CDR3 sequence (DNA): TGTGCCACCAGCAGAGATATTCCAGAGGGGGCCGGTGGCTACACCTTC. The complete variable domain, with remaining parts taken from reference TRBV15 and TRBJ1-2, reads DAMVIQNPRYQVTQFGKPVTLSCSQTLNHNVMYWYQQKSSQAPKLLFHYYDKDFNNEADTPDNFQSRRPNTSFCFLDIRSPGLGDTAMYLCATSRDIPEGAGGYTFGSGTRLTVV.

The V call is TRBV18, the J call TRBJ1-2; D may be TRBD1 (6 bases). The length of the CDR3 is 15 residues. Between the trimmed V and J ends, which lost 3 bases and 5 bases, there was a span of 16 bases. CDR1 is KGHSH, CDR2 LQKENI, per germline. The CDR3 region has the DNA TGTGCCAGCTCACCGTTCGTGATAGGGGGTTATGGCTACACCTTC. This encodes CASSPFVIGGYGYTF.

The count of this clone is one. This chain connects TRBV5-6 to TRBJ2-3; 7 bases are a match to TRBD2. From germline, CDR1 is SGHDT and CDR2 YYEEEE. This CDR3 region has 15 residues. With 2 bases clipped from V and 4 bases from J, the junction kept 7 bases outside the gene matches. CDR3 sequence: CASSLAGLGADTQYF. The CDR3 region has the DNA TGTGCCAGCAGCTTAGCGGGGCTGGGAGCAGATACGCAGTATTTT. The entire variable domain, with the rest obtained from reference TRBV5-6 and TRBJ2-3, is as follows: DAGVTQSPTHLIKTRGQQVTLRCSPKSGHDTVSWYQQALGQGPQFIFQYYEEEERQRGNFPDRFSGHQFPNYSSELNVNALLLGDSALYLCASSLAGLGADTQYFGPGTRLTVL.

The rearrangement joins TRBV11-2 to TRBJ2-7; D possibly corresponds to TRBD1 (6 bases). In germline, CDR1 is SGHAT, CDR2 FQNNGV. Trimming took 1 base from V and 1 from J, leaving 11 bases between them. The CDR3 extends over 15 amino acids. CDR3 protein: CASSLGQALSYEQYF. DNA for the CDR3: TGTGCCAGCAGCTTAGGACAGGCGCTATCCTACGAGCAGTACTTC.

This clone was seen a single time. CDR3 nucleotides: TGTGCCAGCAGCTTAGCTGGTAGCGGGGCCCCCTACGAGCAGTACTTC. It encodes CASSLAGSGAPYEQYF. V usage is TRBV7-2 and J usage is TRBJ2-7, with 8 nucleotides matching TRBD2. The CDR3 sequence is 16 residues long. Germline CDR1 and CDR2: SGHTA and FQGNSA. The V segment lost 0 bases and the J segment 2 bases; nucleotides outside the gene matches: 6.

This chain uses TRBV28 with TRBJ1-2, with 8 bases lining up with TRBD1. Per germline, CDR1 MDHEN and CDR2 SYDVKM. The V and J ends lost 10 bases and 2 bases, in that order; junction bases with no gene match: 6. This CDR3 is 13 amino acids long. The CDR3 coding sequence is TGTGCCATCGAGGACAGGGAAAACTATGGCTACACCTTC. Translating gives CAIEDRENYGYTF.

The V gene is TRBV10-3, the J gene TRBJ1-3; 8 bases map to TRBD1. V lost 5 bases and J lost 2; bases outside the gene matches: 8. This CDR3 contains 16 residues. Per the germline V gene, CDR1 is ENHRY and CDR2 is SYGVKD. For the CDR3, the DNA is TGTGCCATCAGTCCCGGACAGGGAGTCCCTGGAAACACCATATATTTT. Residues: CAISPGQGVPGNTIYF.

In the case of this clone: The germline gene is not matched at one end of the junction; a read error may be the cause. The chain is built from TRBV27 and TRBJ1-1; D gene ambiguous. Looked up from germline, CDR1 is MNHEY and CDR2 is SMNVEV (reference sequence). The CDR3 has 14 amino acids. Here the CDR3 reads CASSPLDSNIEAFF. Written as DNA, the CDR3 is TGTGCCAGCAGTCCCCTCGATTCGAACATTGAAGCTTTCTTT.

The rearrangement joins TRBV2 to TRBJ1-1; D is undetermined. The CDR3 has 13 amino acids. Trimming took 11 bases from V and 3 from J, leaving 16 bases between them. Germline CDR1 is SNHLY and CDR2 is FYNNEI. The CDR3 bases are TGTGCCGGAGGGTCCATTCAGGACACTGAAGCTTTCTTT. Its translation: CAGGSIQDTEAFF.

The chain couples TRBV6-5 to TRBJ2-3, with D tentatively TRBD2 (6 bases). This CDR3 contains 13 residues. CDR1 is MNHEY and CDR2 is SVGAGI in the germline V gene. V was cut by 0 bases and J by 5 bases, with 6 bases left in between. CDR3 nucleotides: TGTGCCAGCAGTTACTCGGGGGGAGATACGCAGTATTTT. Residues: CASSYSGGDTQYF.

J is TRBJ1-2 and V is TRBV5-8; 8 positions match TRBD1. V was clipped by 2 bases and J by 4 bases; unmatched bases: 10. The CDR3 totals 16 residues. CDR1 and CDR2 (germline): SGHTS, YDEGEE. DNA of the CDR3: TGTGCCAGCAGCTTCGCGGACAGGGCGGCTAGCTATGGCTACACCTTC. Protein: CASSFADRAASYGYTF.

CDR3 coding DNA: TGTGCCAGCACTAGCACAGATACGCAGTATTTT. This sequence encodes CASTSTDTQYF. This rearrangement joins TRBV6-6 to TRBJ2-3; D not certain. CDR1 and CDR2 from the germline V gene are MNHNY and SVGAGI (reference sequence). CDR3 length: 11 residues. The V end lost 7 bases, the J end lost 0 bases, and 2 bases lay between the germline ends.

The genes are TRBV7-8 and TRBJ1-1; D remains ambiguous. Germline lookup yields CDR1 SGHVS and CDR2 FQNEAQ. Deletions cut 8 bases from V and 1 base from J, with 14 bases between. This CDR3 has 14 residues. CDR3 region: CASGQAASNTEAFF. DNA for the CDR3: TGTGCCAGCGGGCAGGCAGCCTCGAACACTGAAGCTTTCTTT.

This rearrangement joins TRBV9 to TRBJ1-2; 7 bases align to TRBD1. From germline, CDR1 is SGDLS and CDR2 YYNGEE. This CDR3 has 16 amino acids. The junction had 15 bases not matched to a gene; V was cut back by 3 bases and J by 7 bases. The CDR3 spells CASSAIPDRVIGGYTF. CDR3 DNA: TGTGCCAGCAGCGCCATACCTGACAGGGTGATAGGTGGCTACACCTTC.

The chain carries TRBV25-1 and TRBJ1-2; a weak D match, TRBD1 (5 bases). The CDR3 runs to 9 residues. Trimming pared 9 bases from V and 7 bases from J, leaving 6 bases between. Per the germline V gene, CDR1 is MGHDK and CDR2 is SYGVNS. The CDR3 coding sequence is TGTGCCAGAGGGGCTGGCTACACCTTC. As protein: CARGAGYTF.

The chain is built from TRBV7-2 and TRBJ2-5; possible D gene TRBD2, 6 bases. V was shortened by 8 bases and J by 5 bases, with 12 bases between the two germline ends. This CDR3 contains 12 residues. Germline V gene sequence: CDR1 SGHTA, CDR2 FQGNSA. CDR3 DNA: TGTGCCAGCCAACTAGCCCACGAGACCCAGTACTTC. Its translation is CASQLAHETQYF.

To note about this clone: Other DNA sequences in this sample translate to the same CDR3. The genes are TRBV9 and TRBJ1-2; D is undetermined. The germline V gene encodes CDR1 SGDLS and CDR2 YYNGEE. The V and J ends lost 0 bases and 0 bases respectively, with 3 bases between them. CDR3 size: 13 residues. This chain's CDR3 is CASSVASNYGYTF. Written as DNA, the CDR3 is TGTGCCAGCAGCGTAGCGTCTAACTATGGCTACACCTTC. The full variable domain, its missing parts supplied by reference TRBV9 and TRBJ1-2, is DSGVTQTPKHLITATGQRVTLRCSPRSGDLSVYWYQQSLDQGLQFLIQYYNGEERAKGNILERFSAQQFPDLHSELNLSSLELGDSALYFCASSVASNYGYTFGSGTRLTVV.

This sequence joins TRBV19 and TRBJ1-4; D might be TRBD1 (5 bases). Trimming cost V 3 bases and J 3 bases, with 11 bases left between them. CDR3 size: 15 residues. Germline V lookup: CDR1 LNHDA, CDR2 SQIVND (reference sequence). CDR3 in DNA: TGTGCCAGTAGTATGGCCGGAGGGGCTAATGAAAAACTGTTTTTT. Protein: CASSMAGGANEKLFF. The full variable domain, in which reference TRBV19 and TRBJ1-4 provide the parts outside the CDR3, is DGGITQSPKYLFRKEGQNVTLSCEQNLNHDAMYWYRQDPGQGLRLIYYSQIVNDFQKGDIAEGYSVSREKKESFPLTVTSAQKNPTAFYLCASSMAGGANEKLFFGSGTQLSVL.

The chain uses TRBV6-6 and TRBJ1-1; TRBD1 might be the D (5 bases). The CDR3 sequence is 15 residues long. Germline V lookup: CDR1 MNHNY, CDR2 SVGAGI (reference sequence). Trimming pared 2 bases from V and 2 bases from J, leaving 12 bases between. CDR3: CASSYGGGVNTEAFF. The CDR3 DNA reads as TGTGCCAGCAGTTACGGCGGAGGGGTTAACACTGAAGCTTTCTTT.

The rearrangement joins TRBV4-3 to TRBJ1-6, with 9 nucleotides matching TRBD1. The CDR3 runs to 15 residues. Germline V gives CDR1 LGHNA, CDR2 YSLEER. J was trimmed by 9 bases and V by 4 bases; bases with no gene match: 7. CDR3: CASSRLRDRASPLHF. The CDR3 coding sequence is TGCGCCAGCAGCCGCCTTCGGGACAGGGCTTCACCCCTCCACTTT.

The chain links TRBV7-2 to TRBJ1-2, with 8 bases lining up with TRBD1. The CDR3 extends over 14 amino acids. The V segment lost 1 base and the J segment 8 bases; nucleotides outside the gene matches: 6. Germline V gives CDR1 SGHTA, CDR2 FQGNSA. The CDR3 DNA sequence: TGTGCCAGCAGCTTAGGCAGGGGGCTGGGGGGCTACACCTTC. Translation: CASSLGRGLGGYTF.

The table lists this clone with a few counts. The rearrangement links TRBV4-3 to TRBJ1-1; D is perhaps TRBD1 (5 bases). CDR1 is LGHNA, CDR2 YSLEER, per germline. The V and J ends lost 3 bases and 2 bases respectively, with 10 bases between them. This CDR3 region has 14 residues. This CDR3 is CASSQGQGNTEAFF. The CDR3 DNA reads as TGCGCCAGCAGCCAGGGCCAGGGTAACACTGAAGCTTTCTTT.

This chain joins TRBV7-6 and TRBJ1-6; 12 bases map to TRBD1. With V trimmed by 4 bases and J by 8 bases, 3 bases remained unmatched. The CDR3 loop spans 15 amino acids. Germline CDR1 reads SGHVS; CDR2 reads FNYEAQ. The CDR3, as DNA: TGTGCCAGCAGCTCGGGACAGGGGGCCGATTCACCCCTCCACTTT. The encoded protein is CASSSGQGADSPLHF. Looking up the rest from reference TRBV7-6 and TRBJ1-6 gives the full variable domain: GAGVSQSPRYKVTKRGQDVALRCDPISGHVSLYWYRQALGQGPEFLTYFNYEAQQDKSGLPNDRFSAERPEGSISTLTIQRTEQRDSAMYRCASSSGQGADSPLHFGNGTRLTVT.

This sequence joins TRBV18 and TRBJ1-2, with unresolved D. Germline V gives CDR1 KGHSH, CDR2 LQKENI. The CDR3 is 14 residues long. Trimming shortened V by 3 bases and J by 1 base, and 9 bases separated the two germline ends. CDR3 DNA sequence: TGTGCCAGCTCACCCGGAGAGCTTAACTATGGCTACACCTTC. Its protein product is CASSPGELNYGYTF.

J is TRBJ1-1 and V is TRBV29-1, with 7 bases fitting TRBD1. The CDR3 runs 13 residues. V lost 8 bases, J lost 4 bases, and 10 bases stayed unmatched. Germline V CDR1 and CDR2: SQVTM, ANQGSEA. CDR3 in amino acids: CSSLQGVGTEAFF. The CDR3 bases are TGCAGCTCTCTCCAGGGGGTGGGCACTGAAGCTTTCTTT.

This chain joins TRBV29-1 and TRBJ1-2, with 7 bases that match TRBD1. The CDR3 has 12 amino acids. V lost 5 bases and J lost 8; bases outside the gene matches: 8. The germline V gene has CDR1 SQVTM and CDR2 ANQGSEA. The CDR3 spells CSVSEGASGYTF. The DNA of the CDR3 is TGCAGCGTTTCAGAGGGGGCTTCGGGCTACACCTTC.

The rearrangement links TRBV2 to TRBJ2-1; D is unclear. Trimming stripped 7 bases from V and 4 bases from J, with 11 bases between. From germline, CDR1 is SNHLY and CDR2 FYNNEI. This CDR3 spans 13 amino acids. The CDR3 is CASTRGRYNEQFF. CDR3 sequence (DNA): TGTGCCAGCACCCGTGGCAGGTACAATGAGCAGTTCTTC. Filled out from reference TRBV2 and TRBJ2-1, the complete variable domain reads EPEVTQTPSHQVTQMGQEVILRCVPISNHLYFYWYRQILGQKVEFLVSFYNNEISEKSEIFDDQFSVERPDGSNFTLKIRSTKLEDSAMYFCASTRGRYNEQFFGPGTRLTVL.

CDR3 residues: CASSEGTSGRTDTQYF. CDR3 nucleotides: TGTGCCAGCAGTGAGGGGACTAGCGGGCGCACAGATACGCAGTATTTT. This rearrangement joins TRBV2 to TRBJ2-3; 12 nucleotides agree with TRBD2. The ends lost 3 bases at V and 1 base at J; junction bases unmatched: 2. The V gene's germline CDR1 is SNHLY and CDR2 FYNNEI. The CDR3 consists of 16 residues.

The J gene is TRBJ2-3, the V gene TRBV5-8, with D possibly being TRBD1 (5 bases). This CDR3 contains 15 residues. Per the germline V gene, CDR1 is SGHTS and CDR2 is YDEGEE. With 2 bases removed from V and 1 base from J, the gap between germline ends came to 11 bases. CDR3 residues: CASSFKGLGTDTQYF. In DNA, the CDR3 is TGTGCCAGCAGCTTCAAGGGGCTGGGCACAGATACGCAGTATTTT.

V usage is TRBV11-3 and J usage is TRBJ2-3, with 9 nucleotides matching TRBD2. The germline CDR1 and CDR2 sequences are SGHNT and YENEEA. The CDR3 has 15 amino acids. V trimming: 4 bases; J trimming: 8 bases; junction bases outside the gene matches: 10. The CDR3 DNA reads TGTGCCAGCAGCTCATATAGCGGGGGCGAGGGTACGCAGTATTTT. Translated, it gives CASSSYSGGEGTQYF. Variable domain in full (rest from reference TRBV11-3 and TRBJ2-3): EAGVVQSPRYKIIEKKQPVAFWCNPISGHNTLYWYLQNLGQGPELLIRYENEEAVDDSQLPKDRFSAERLKGVDSTLKIQPAELGDSAVYLCASSSYSGGEGTQYFGPGTRLTVL.